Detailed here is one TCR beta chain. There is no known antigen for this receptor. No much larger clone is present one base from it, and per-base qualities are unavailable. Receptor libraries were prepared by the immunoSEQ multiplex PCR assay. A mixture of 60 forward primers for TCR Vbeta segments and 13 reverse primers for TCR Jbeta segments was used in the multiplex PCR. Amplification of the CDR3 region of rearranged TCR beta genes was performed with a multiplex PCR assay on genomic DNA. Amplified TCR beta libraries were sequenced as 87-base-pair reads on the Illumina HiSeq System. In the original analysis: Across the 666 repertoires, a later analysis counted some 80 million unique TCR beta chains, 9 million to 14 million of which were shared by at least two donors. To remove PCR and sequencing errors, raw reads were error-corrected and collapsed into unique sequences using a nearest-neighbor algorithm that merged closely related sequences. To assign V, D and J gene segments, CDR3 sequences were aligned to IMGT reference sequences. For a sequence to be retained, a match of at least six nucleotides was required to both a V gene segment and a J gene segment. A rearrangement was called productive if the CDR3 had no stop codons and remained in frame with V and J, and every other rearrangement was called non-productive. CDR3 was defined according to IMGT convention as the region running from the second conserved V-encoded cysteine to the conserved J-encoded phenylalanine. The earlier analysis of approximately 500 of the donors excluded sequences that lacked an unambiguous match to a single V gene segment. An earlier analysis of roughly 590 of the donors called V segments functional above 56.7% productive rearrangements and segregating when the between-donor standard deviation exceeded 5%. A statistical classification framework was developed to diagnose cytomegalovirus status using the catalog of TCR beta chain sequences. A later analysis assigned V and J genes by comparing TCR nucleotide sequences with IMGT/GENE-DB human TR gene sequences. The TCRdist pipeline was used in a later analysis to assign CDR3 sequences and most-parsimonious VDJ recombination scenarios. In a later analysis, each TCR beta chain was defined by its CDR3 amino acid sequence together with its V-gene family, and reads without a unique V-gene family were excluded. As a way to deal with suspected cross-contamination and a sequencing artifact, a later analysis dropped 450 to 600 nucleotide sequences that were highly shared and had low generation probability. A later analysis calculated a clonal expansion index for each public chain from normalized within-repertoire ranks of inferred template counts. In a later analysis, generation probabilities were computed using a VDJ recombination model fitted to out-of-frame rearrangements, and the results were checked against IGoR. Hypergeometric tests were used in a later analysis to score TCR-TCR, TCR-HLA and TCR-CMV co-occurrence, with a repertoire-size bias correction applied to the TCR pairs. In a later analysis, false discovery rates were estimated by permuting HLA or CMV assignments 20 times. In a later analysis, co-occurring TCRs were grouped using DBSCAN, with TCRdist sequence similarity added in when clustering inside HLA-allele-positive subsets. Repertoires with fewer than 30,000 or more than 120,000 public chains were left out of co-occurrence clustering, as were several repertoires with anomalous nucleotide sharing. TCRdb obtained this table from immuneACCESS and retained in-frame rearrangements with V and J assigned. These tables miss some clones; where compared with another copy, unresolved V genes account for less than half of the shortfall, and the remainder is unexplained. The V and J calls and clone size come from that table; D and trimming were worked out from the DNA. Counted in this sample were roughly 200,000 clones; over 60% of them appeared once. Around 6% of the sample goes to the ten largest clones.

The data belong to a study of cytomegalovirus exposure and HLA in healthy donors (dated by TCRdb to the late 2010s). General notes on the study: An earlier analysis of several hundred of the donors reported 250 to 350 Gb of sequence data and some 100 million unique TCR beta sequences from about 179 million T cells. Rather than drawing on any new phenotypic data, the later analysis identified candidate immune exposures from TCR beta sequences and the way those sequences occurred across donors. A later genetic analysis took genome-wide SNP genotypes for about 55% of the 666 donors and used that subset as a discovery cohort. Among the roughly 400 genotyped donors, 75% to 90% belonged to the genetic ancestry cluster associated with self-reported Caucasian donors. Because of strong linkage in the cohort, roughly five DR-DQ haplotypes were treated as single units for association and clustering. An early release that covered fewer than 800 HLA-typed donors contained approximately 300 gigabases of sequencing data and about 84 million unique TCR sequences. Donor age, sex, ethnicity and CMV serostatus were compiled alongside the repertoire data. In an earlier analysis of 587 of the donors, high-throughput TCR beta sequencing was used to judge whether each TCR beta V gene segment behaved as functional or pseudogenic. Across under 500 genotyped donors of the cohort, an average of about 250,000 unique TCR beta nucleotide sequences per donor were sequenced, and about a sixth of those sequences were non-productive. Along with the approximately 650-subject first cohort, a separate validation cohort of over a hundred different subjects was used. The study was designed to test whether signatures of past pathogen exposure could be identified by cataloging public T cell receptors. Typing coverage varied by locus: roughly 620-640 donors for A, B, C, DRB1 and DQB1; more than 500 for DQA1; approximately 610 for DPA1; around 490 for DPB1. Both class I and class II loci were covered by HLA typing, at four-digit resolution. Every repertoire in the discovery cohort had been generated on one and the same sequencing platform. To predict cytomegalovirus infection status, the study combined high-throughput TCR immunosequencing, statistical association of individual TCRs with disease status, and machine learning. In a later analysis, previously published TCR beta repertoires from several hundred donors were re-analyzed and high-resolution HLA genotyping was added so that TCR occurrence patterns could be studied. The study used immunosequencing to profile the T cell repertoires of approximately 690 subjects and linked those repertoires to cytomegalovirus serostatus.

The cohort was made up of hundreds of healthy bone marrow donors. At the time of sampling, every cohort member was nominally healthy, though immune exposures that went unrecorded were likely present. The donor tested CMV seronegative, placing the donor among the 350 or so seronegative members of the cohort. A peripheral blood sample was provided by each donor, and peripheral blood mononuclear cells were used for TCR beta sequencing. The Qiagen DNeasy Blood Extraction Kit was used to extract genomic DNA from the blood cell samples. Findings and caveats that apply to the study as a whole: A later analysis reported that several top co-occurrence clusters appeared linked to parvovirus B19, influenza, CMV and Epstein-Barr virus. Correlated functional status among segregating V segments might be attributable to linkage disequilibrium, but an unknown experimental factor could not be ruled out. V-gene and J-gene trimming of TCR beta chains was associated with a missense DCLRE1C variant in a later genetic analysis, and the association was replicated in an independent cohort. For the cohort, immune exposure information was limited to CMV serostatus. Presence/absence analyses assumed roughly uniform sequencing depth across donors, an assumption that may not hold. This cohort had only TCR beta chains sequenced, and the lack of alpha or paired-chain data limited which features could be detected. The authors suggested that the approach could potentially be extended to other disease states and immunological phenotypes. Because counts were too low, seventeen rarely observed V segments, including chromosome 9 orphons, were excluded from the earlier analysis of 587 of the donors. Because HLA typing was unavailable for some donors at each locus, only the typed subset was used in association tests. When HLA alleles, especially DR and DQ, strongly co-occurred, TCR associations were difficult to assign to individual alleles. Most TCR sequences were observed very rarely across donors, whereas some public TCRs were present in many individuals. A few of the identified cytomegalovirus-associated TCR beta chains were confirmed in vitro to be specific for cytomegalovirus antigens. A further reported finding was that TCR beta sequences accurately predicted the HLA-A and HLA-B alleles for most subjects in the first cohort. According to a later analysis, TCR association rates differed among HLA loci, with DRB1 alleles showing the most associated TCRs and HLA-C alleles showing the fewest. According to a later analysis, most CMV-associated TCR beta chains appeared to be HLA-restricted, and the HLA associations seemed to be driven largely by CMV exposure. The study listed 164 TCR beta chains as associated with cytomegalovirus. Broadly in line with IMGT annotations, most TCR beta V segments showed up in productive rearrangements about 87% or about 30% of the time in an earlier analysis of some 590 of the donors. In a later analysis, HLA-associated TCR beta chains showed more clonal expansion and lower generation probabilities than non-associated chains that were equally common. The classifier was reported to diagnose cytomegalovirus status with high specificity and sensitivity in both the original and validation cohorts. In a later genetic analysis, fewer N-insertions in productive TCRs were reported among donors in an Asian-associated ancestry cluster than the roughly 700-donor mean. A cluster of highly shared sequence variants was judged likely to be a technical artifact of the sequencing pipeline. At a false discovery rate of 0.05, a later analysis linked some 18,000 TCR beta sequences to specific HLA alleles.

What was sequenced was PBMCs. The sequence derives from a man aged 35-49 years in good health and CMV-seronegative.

The CDR3 reads as follows: CASSVVRGGETQYF. The nucleotide sequence is given as TGTGCCAGCAGTGTTGTCAGGGGTGGTGAGACCCAGTACTTC. In this chain, TRBV2 is recombined with TRBJ2-5; a tentative D call is TRBD1 (6 bases match). CDR1 and CDR2 (SNHLY, FYNNEI) derive from the germline V gene. V sheds 4 bases and J sheds 5 bases, leaving 14 bases between their ends. The CDR3 has 14 amino acids, counting the end cysteine and phenylalanine. The retained sequence is limited to the CDR3, 42 bases, with the frame set at the first base.